These 15 T cell receptor beta chains came from one sample sequenced in a study of response to subunit inactivated influenza vaccine. TCRdb re-derived calls from the RT-PCR reads in MiXCR, one entry per CDR3 protein. The repertoire holds roughly 570,000 distinct CDR3 sequences, around 15% seen once, with over 8.5% in the top ten. The sample here was PBMCs from blood, taken 11 to 12 days after vaccination. The source is a man aged 45-65 years who received an inactivated influenza vaccine.

The CDR3 loop is CASSPVGGSSYNSPLHF. For the CDR3, the DNA is TGTGCCAGCTCACCGGTGGGGGGAAGTTCCTATAATTCACCCCTCCACTTT. The rearrangement joins TRBV18 to TRBJ1-6, with TRBD1 as a possible D gene (5 bases). The germline gives CDR1 KGHSH, CDR2 LQKENI. The CDR3 length is 17 residues. The V and J ends lost 3 bases and 1 base respectively, with 13 bases between them.

The gene calls are TRBV5-1 and TRBJ2-3; TRBD2 aligns across 12 bases. Germline assignment: CDR1 SGHRS and CDR2 YFSETQ. This CDR3 has 15 amino acids. V dropped 7 bases and J dropped 6; count of bases not matched to a gene: 9. CDR3 DNA: TGCGCCAGCCAACTGACTAGCGGGAGATTGGATACGCAGTATTTT. Its protein product is CASQLTSGRLDTQYF.

V is TRBV5-1 and J is TRBJ1-1, with 12 positions matching TRBD1. Germline CDR1 reads SGHRS; CDR2 reads YFSETQ. The CDR3 totals 13 residues. V lost 4 bases to trimming and J lost 11 bases; unmatched junction nucleotides: 6. The CDR3 coding sequence is TGCGCCAGCAGCGTGGGACAGGGGGCCGGGGCTTTCTTT. It encodes CASSVGQGAGAFF.

The chain couples TRBV20-1 to TRBJ2-1, with D possibly TRBD2 on 7 matching bases. Germline V gene sequence: CDR1 DFQATT, CDR2 SNEGSKA (reference sequence). V was shortened by 1 base and J by 0 bases, with 13 bases between the two germline ends. The CDR3 length is 16 residues. CDR3 amino acids: CSARVRGPSSYNEQFF. CDR3 bases: TGCAGTGCTAGAGTGCGGGGGCCGAGCTCCTACAATGAGCAGTTCTTC.

The rearrangement links TRBV7-9 to TRBJ2-5, with TRBD2 matching 8 bases. CDR1 and CDR2 (germline): SEHNR, FQNEAQ (reference sequence). The CDR3 is 17 residues long. J gave up 4 bases and V 4 bases, and 14 bases lay outside the gene matches. Here the CDR3 DNA reads TGTGCCAGCAGCTCTTCCTGGGGTAGCGGGACTAGAGAGACCCAGTACTTC. It codes for CASSSSWGSGTRETQYF.

V gene TRBV28 combines with J gene TRBJ1-5; 7 bases match TRBD1. Losses at the gene ends were 5 bases for V and 0 bases for J; bases not matched to a gene: 10. This CDR3 contains 17 residues. The germline CDR1 and CDR2 sequences are MDHEN and SYDVKM. In nucleotides, the CDR3 is TGTGCCAGCAGTGCCTGGGACAGCGATTATAGCAATCAGCCCCAGCATTTT. Protein sequence: CASSAWDSDYSNQPQHF.

Points on this clonotype: The germline gene is not matched at one end of the junction; a read error may be the cause. V is TRBV5-1 and J is TRBJ2-7; D is perhaps TRBD2 (6 bases). The CDR3 runs to 14 residues. Germline CDR1 reads SGHRS; CDR2 reads YFSETQ. DNA of the CDR3: TGCGTCAGCAGCGGTGCTGGGGGGATCTACGAGCAGTACTTC. It encodes CVSSGAGGIYEQYF.

At least ten counts were recorded for this clonotype. The gene calls are TRBV15 and TRBJ1-5; D not resolved. The CDR3 has 14 amino acids. Germline loops: CDR1 LNHNV, CDR2 YYDKDF (reference sequence). The ends were cut back, 0 bases at V and 7 bases at J, with 10 bases in the middle. Here the CDR3 DNA reads TGTGCCACCAGCAGAGATATCGTCGGCCAGCCCCAGCATTTT. The encoded protein is CATSRDIVGQPQHF.

This sequence joins TRBV24-1 and TRBJ1-5; 8 bases map to TRBD1. The germline V gene encodes CDR1 KGHDR and CDR2 SFDVKD. J was trimmed by 4 bases and V by 4 bases; bases with no gene match: 5. This CDR3 has 15 residues. The CDR3 here is CATSEATGANQPQHF. The CDR3 DNA follows: TGTGCCACCAGTGAAGCGACAGGGGCGAATCAGCCCCAGCATTTT.

The sample holds many counts of this clonotype. V usage is TRBV28 and J usage is TRBJ2-1, with D tentatively TRBD1 (6 bases). This CDR3 has 15 amino acids. Per germline, CDR1 MDHEN and CDR2 SYDVKM. Trimming pared 5 bases from V and 5 bases from J, leaving 16 bases between. This CDR3 is CASSRGQSTDNEQFF. CDR3 DNA: TGTGCCAGCAGTCGGGGACAAAGTACCGACAATGAGCAGTTCTTC. The variable domain in full, with the rest retrieved from reference TRBV28 and TRBJ2-1, is DVKVTQSSRYLVKRTGEKVFLECVQDMDHENMFWYRQDPGLGLRLIYFSYDVKMKEKGDIPEGYSVSREKKERFSLILESASTNQTSMYLCASSRGQSTDNEQFFGPGTRLTVL.

This clonotype was picked up a small number of times. The chain carries TRBV27 and TRBJ2-7; 7 positions agree with TRBD2. In germline, CDR1 is MNHEY, CDR2 SMNVEV (reference sequence). The CDR3 has 19 amino acids. V was pared by 7 bases and J by 2 bases, with 23 bases of the junction left unmatched. This CDR3 reads CASIPHGGKPLASAYEQYF. The CDR3 DNA follows: TGTGCCAGCATCCCTCACGGGGGGAAGCCACTAGCGTCGGCCTACGAGCAGTACTTC.

V and J are TRBV20-1 and TRBJ2-7, with 7 bases matching TRBD1. The germline V gene has CDR1 DFQATT and CDR2 SNEGSKA (reference sequence). This CDR3 comprises 13 residues. The V segment lost 5 bases and the J segment 6 bases; nucleotides outside the gene matches: 10. CDR3 region: CSALPGQLGEQYF. The CDR3 DNA is TGCAGTGCTCTACCGGGACAGCTTGGCGAGCAGTACTTC.

CDR3 sequence: CASKYGLARSTDTQYF. The DNA for the CDR3 is TGTGCCAGCAAATACGGACTAGCGCGAAGCACAGATACGCAGTATTTT. The chain uses TRBV2 and TRBJ2-3, with 9 bases aligning to TRBD2. J lost 0 bases, V lost 7 bases, and 8 bases had no gene match. The germline V gene encodes CDR1 SNHLY and CDR2 FYNNEI. The CDR3 contains 16 residues.

On this clonotype: This may be a read error: a much more frequent sequence differs by one nucleotide. V usage is TRBV7-8 and J usage is TRBJ1-1; D may be TRBD1 (5 bases). Germline CDR1 is SGHVS and CDR2 is FQNEAQ. Trimming left V 5 bases short and J 1 base short, with 8 bases between. The CDR3 has 13 residues. The CDR3 sequence is CASSHGQNTEAFF. In DNA, the CDR3 is TGTGCCAGCAGCCACGGACAGAACACTGAAGCTTTCTTT.

This clonotype was detected a few times. The rearrangement joins TRBV12-3 or TRBV12-4 to TRBJ2-1, with D tentatively TRBD1 (5 bases). The V gene lost 3 bases and the J gene lost 10 bases, with 13 bases spanning the gap. The CDR3 contains 13 residues. The CDR3 here is CASSFSQTVEQFF. The CDR3 DNA reads TGTGCCAGCAGTTTTAGTCAGACAGTAGAGCAGTTCTTC.